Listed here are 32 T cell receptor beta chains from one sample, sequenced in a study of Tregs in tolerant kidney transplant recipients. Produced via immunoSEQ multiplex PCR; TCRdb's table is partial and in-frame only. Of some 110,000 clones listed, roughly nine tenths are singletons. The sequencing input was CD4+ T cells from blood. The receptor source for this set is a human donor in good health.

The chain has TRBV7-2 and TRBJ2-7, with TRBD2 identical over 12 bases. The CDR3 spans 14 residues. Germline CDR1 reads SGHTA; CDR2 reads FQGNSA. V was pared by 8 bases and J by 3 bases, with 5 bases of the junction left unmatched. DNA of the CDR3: TGTGCCAGCGGCCAGACTAGCGGGAGCTACGAGCAGTACTTC. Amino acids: CASGQTSGSYEQYF. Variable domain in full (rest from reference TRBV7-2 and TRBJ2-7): GAGVSQSPSNKVTEKGKDVELRCDPISGHTALYWYRQSLGQGLEFLIYFQGNSAPDKSGLPSDRFSAERTGGSVSTLTIQRTQQEDSAVYLCASGQTSGSYEQYFGPGTRLTVT.

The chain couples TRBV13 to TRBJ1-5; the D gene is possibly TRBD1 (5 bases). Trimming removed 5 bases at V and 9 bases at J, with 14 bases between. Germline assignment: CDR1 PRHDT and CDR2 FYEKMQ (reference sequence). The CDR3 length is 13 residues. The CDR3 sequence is CASSTSGEGPQHF. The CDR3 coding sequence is TGTGCCAGCAGCACATCGGGGGAAGGGCCCCAGCATTTT.

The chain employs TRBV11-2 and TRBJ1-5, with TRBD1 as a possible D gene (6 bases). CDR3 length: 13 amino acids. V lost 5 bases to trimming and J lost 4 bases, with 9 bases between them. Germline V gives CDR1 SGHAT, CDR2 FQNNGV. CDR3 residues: CASSTQGNQPQHF. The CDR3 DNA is TGTGCCAGCAGCACGCAGGGGAATCAGCCCCAGCATTTT.

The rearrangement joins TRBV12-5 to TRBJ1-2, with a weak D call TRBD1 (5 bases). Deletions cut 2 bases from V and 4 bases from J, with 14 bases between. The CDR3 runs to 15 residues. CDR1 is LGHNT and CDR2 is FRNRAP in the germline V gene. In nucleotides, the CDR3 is TGTGCTAGTGGTTTGCCCCAGGGCGTCAGCTATGGCTACACCTTC. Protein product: CASGLPQGVSYGYTF.

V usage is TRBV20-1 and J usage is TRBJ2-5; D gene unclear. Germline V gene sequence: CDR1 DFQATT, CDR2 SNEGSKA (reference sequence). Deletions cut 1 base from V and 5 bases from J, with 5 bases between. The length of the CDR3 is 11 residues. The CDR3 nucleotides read TGCAGTGCTAGAGTAACGGAGACCCAGTACTTC. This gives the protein CSARVTETQYF.

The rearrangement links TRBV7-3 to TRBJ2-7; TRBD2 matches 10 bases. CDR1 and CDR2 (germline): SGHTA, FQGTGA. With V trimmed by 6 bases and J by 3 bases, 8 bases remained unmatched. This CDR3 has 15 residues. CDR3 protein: CASSPSGGPRYEQYF. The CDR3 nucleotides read TGTGCCAGCAGTCCTAGCGGGGGCCCTCGCTACGAGCAGTACTTC.

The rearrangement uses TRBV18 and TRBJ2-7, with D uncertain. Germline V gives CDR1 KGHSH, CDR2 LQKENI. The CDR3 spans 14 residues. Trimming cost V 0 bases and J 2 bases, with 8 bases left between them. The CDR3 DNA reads TGTGCCAGCTCACCACCGGGCTTACCCTACGAGCAGTACTTC. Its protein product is CASSPPGLPYEQYF.

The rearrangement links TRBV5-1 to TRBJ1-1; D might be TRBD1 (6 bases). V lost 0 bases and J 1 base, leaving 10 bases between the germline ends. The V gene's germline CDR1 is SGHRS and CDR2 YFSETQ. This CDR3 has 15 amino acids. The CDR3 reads CASSLAGHPNTEAFF. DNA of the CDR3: TGCGCCAGCAGCTTGGCGGGACATCCGAACACTGAAGCTTTCTTT.

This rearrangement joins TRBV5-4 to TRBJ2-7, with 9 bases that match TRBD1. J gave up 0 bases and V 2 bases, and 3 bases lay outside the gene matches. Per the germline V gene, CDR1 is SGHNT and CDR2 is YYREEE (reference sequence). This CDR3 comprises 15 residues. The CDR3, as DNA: TGTGCCAGCAGCTTTAAGGGACAGGGCTCCTACGAGCAGTACTTC. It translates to CASSFKGQGSYEQYF.

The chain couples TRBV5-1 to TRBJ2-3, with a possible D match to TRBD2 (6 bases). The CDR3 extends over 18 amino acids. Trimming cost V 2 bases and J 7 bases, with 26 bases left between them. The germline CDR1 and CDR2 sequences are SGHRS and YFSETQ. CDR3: CASSLRPLAGMHLNTQYF. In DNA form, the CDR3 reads TGCGCCAGCAGCTTAAGGCCTCTGGCGGGGATGCATTTGAATACGCAGTATTTT.

This chain's CDR3 is CASSQGGRIQRDTQYF. The DNA for the CDR3 is TGTGCCAGCAGCCAAGGAGGACGAATACAAAGGGATACGCAGTATTTT. V and J are TRBV4-2 and TRBJ2-3; D not resolved. V shed 1 base and J shed 6 bases, with 17 bases lying between them. Germline V gene data show CDR1 as LGHNA and CDR2 as YNFKEQ. The CDR3 has 16 amino acids.

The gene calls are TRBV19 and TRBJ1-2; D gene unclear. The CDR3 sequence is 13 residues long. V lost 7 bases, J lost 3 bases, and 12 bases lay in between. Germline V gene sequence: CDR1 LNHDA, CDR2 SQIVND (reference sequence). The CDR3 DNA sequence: TGTGCCAGTACCCCAGATGGGGACTATGGCTACACCTTC. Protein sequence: CASTPDGDYGYTF. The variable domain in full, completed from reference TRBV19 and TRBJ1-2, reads DGGITQSPKYLFRKEGQNVTLSCEQNLNHDAMYWYRQDPGQGLRLIYYSQIVNDFQKGDIAEGYSVSREKKESFPLTVTSAQKNPTAFYLCASTPDGDYGYTFGSGTRLTVV.

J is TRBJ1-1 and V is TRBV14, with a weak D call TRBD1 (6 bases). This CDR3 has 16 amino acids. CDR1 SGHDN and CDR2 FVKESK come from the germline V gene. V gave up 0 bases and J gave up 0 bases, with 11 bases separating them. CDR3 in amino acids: CASSQDPTGLNTEAFF. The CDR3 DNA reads TGTGCCAGCAGCCAAGATCCGACAGGCCTGAACACTGAAGCTTTCTTT.

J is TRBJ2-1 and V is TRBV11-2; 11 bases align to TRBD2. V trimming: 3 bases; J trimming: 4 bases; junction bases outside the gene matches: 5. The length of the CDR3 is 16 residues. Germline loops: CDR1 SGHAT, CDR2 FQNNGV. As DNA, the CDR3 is TGTGCCAGCAGCTTTACTAGCGGGGGTACTTACAATGAGCAGTTCTTC. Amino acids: CASSFTSGGTYNEQFF. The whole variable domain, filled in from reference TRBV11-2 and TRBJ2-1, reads EAGVAQSPRYKIIEKRQSVAFWCNPISGHATLYWYQQILGQGPKLLIQFQNNGVVDDSQLPKDRFSAERLKGVDSTLKIQPAKLEDSAVYLCASSFTSGGTYNEQFFGPGTRLTVL.

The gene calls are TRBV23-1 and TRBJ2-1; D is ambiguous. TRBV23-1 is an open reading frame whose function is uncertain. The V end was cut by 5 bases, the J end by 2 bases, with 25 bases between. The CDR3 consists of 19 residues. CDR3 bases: TGCGCCAGCAGTTCGGAAGCTGGCCTCGGTAAGAGTGCCTACAATGAGCAGTTCTTC. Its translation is CASSSEAGLGKSAYNEQFF.

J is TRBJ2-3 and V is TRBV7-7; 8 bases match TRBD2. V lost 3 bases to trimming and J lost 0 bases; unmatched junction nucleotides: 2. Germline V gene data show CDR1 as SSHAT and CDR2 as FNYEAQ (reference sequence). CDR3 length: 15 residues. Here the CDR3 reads CASSFASGSTDTQYF. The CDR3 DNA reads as TGTGCCAGCAGCTTTGCTAGCGGGAGCACAGATACGCAGTATTTT.

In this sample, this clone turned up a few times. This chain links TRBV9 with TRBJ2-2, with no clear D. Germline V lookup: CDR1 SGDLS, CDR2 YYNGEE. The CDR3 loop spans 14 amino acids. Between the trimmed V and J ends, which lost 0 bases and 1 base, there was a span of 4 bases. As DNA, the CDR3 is TGTGCCAGCAGCGTAGTTGTGAACACCGGGGAGCTGTTTTTT. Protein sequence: CASSVVVNTGELFF.

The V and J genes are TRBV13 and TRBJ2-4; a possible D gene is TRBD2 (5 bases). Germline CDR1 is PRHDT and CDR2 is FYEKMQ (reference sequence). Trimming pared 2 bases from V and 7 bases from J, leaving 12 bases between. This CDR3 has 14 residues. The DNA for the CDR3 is TGTGCCAGCAGCTTACGAGGGAGTGGCAACATTCAGTACTTC. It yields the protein CASSLRGSGNIQYF. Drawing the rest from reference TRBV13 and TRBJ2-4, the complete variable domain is AAGVIQSPRHLIKEKRETATLKCYPIPRHDTVYWYQQGPGQDPQFLISFYEKMQSDKGSIPDRFSAQQFSDYHSELNMSSLELGDSALYFCASSLRGSGNIQYFGAGTRLSVL.

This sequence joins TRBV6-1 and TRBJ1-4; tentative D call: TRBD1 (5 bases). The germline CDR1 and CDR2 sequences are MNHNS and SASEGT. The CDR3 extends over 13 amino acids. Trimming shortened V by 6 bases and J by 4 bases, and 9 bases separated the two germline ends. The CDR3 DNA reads TGTGCCAGCAGCGGGGCCAATAATGAAAAACTGTTTTTT. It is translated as CASSGANNEKLFF.

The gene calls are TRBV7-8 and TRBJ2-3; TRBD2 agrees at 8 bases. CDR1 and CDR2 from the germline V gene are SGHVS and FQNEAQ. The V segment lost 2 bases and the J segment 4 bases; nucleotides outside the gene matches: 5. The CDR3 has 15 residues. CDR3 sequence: CASSLYTSGADTQYF. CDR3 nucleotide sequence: TGTGCCAGCAGCTTATACACTAGCGGCGCAGATACGCAGTATTTT.

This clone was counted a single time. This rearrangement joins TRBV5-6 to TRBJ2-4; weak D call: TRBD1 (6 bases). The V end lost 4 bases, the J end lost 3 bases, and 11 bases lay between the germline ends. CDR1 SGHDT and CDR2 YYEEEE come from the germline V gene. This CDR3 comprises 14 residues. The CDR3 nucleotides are TGTGCCAGCAGCGTAACAGGGAGCAAAAACATTCAGTACTTC. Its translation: CASSVTGSKNIQYF. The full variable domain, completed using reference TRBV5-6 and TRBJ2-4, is DAGVTQSPTHLIKTRGQQVTLRCSPKSGHDTVSWYQQALGQGPQFIFQYYEEEERQRGNFPDRFSGHQFPNYSSELNVNALLLGDSALYLCASSVTGSKNIQYFGAGTRLSVL.

The CDR3: CASSRNRGNTEAFF. In DNA, the CDR3 is TGTGCCAGCAGTAGAAACAGGGGGAACACTGAAGCTTTCTTT. The chain joins TRBV6-5 to TRBJ1-1; TRBD1 matches 7 bases. Germline CDR1 reads MNHEY; CDR2 reads SVGAGI. This CDR3 is built from 14 residues. With 5 bases clipped from V and 1 base from J, the junction kept 4 bases outside the gene matches.

CDR3 protein: CASSLIPGFLPEKLFF. The CDR3 nucleotides read TGTGCCAGCAGTTTAATCCCGGGGTTTCTTCCGGAAAAACTGTTTTTT. The chain joins TRBV7-6 to TRBJ1-4; D unresolved. CDR1 and CDR2 (germline): SGHVS, FNYEAQ. Trimming took off 6 bases at V and 8 bases at J, with 22 bases between the two ends. CDR3 length: 16 residues.

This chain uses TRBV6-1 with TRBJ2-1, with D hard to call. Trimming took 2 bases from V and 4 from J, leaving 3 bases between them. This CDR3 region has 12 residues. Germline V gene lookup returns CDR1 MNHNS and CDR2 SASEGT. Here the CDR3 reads CASSEQYNEQFF. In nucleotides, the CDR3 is TGTGCCAGCAGTGAACAGTACAATGAGCAGTTCTTC.

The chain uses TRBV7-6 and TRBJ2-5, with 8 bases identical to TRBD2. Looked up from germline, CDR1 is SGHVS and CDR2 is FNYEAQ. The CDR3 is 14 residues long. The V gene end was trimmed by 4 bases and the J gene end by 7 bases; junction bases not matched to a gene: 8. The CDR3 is CASSSGAGGGTQYF. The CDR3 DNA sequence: TGTGCCAGCAGCTCAGGGGCGGGAGGCGGGACCCAGTACTTC.

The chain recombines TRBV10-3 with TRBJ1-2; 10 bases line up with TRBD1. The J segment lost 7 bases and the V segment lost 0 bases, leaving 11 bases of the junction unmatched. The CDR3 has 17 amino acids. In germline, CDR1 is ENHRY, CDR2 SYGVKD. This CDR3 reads CAISESVLTGGLVGYTF. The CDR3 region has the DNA TGTGCCATCAGTGAGTCAGTGTTGACAGGGGGCCTTGTTGGCTACACCTTC.

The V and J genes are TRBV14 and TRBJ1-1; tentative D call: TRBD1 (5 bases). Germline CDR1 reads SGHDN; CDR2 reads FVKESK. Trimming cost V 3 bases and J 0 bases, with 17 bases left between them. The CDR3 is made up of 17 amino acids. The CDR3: CASSHRRGSELNTEAFF. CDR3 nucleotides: TGTGCCAGCAGCCACAGAAGGGGTTCCGAGTTGAACACTGAAGCTTTCTTT.

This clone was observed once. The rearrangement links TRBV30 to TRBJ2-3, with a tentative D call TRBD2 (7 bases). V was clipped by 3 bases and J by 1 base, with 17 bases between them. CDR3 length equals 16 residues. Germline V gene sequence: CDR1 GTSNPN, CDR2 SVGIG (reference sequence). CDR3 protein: CAWSKGGTSRTDTQYF. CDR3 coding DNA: TGTGCCTGGAGCAAGGGGGGGACCTCTCGCACAGATACGCAGTATTTT.

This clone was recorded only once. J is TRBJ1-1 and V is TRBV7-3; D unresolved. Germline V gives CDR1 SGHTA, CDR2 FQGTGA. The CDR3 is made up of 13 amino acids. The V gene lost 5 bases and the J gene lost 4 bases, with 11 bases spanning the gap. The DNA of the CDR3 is TGTGCCAGCAGCCTCGAGTACTCCACTGAAGCTTTCTTT. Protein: CASSLEYSTEAFF.

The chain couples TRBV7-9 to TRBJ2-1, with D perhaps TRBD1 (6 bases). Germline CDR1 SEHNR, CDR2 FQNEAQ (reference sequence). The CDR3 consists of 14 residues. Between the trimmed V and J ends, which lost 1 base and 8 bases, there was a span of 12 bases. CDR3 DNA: TGTGCCAGCAGCTTAGATACAGGGACCCATGAGCAGTTCTTC. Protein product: CASSLDTGTHEQFF.

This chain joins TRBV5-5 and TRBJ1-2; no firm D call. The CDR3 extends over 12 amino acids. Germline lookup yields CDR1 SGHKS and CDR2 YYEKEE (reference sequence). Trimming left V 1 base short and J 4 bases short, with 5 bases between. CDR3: CASSLLLYGYTF. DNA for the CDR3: TGTGCCAGCAGCTTGCTACTCTATGGCTACACCTTC.

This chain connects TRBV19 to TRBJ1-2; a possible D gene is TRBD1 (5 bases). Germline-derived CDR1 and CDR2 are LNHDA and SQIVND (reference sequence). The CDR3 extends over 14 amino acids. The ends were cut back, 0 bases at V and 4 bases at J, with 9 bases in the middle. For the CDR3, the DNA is TGTGCCAGTAGTATAGATAGGACACGCTATGGCTACACCTTC. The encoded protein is CASSIDRTRYGYTF.